The next 14 T cell receptor beta chains were all read from a single sample in a study of shared clonotypes between healthy human individuals. The assay was immunoSEQ multiplex PCR, and TCRdb's table has in-frame clones only and misses some. The sample has 2.5 million or so clones, more than 90% seen once. Sequencing used naive CD4+ T cells sorted from blood. Sample subset: CD45RA+ positively selected. These receptor sequences come from a man aged 18 to 29 in good health.

A remark on this clone: The same CDR3 can be traced to other DNA sequences in this sample. The chain couples TRBV5-1 to TRBJ1-3; D is ambiguous. V was trimmed by 1 base and J by 0 bases, leaving 2 bases between them. The CDR3 spans 13 residues. CDR1 is SGHRS and CDR2 is YFSETQ in the germline V gene. The DNA for the CDR3 is TGCGCCAGCAGCTTGTCCTCTGGAAACACCATATATTTT. Its translation is CASSLSSGNTIYF.

The CDR3 loop reads CASSPPVGTGETQYF. Here the CDR3 DNA reads TGTGCCAGCAGCCCCCCTGTGGGCACGGGAGAGACCCAGTACTTC. The chain is built from TRBV11-2 and TRBJ2-5; D is ambiguous. The CDR3 spans 15 residues. Germline loops: CDR1 SGHAT, CDR2 FQNNGV. The ends were cut back, 5 bases at V and 4 bases at J, with 17 bases in the middle.

This chain connects TRBV5-1 to TRBJ2-6; D is undetermined. Per the germline V gene, CDR1 is SGHRS and CDR2 is YFSETQ. Trimming took off 2 bases at V and 0 bases at J, with 9 bases between the two ends. The CDR3 extends over 16 amino acids. CDR3 bases: TGCGCCAGCAGCTTCCCCTCATCCTCTGGGGCCAACGTCCTGACTTTC. Its translation: CASSFPSSSGANVLTF.

Points on this clone: Other nucleotide sequences in the sample specify the same CDR3. The chain has TRBV6-6 and TRBJ2-3, with unresolved D. Germline CDR1 and CDR2: MNHNY and SVGAGI (reference sequence). V lost 0 bases, J lost 2 bases, and 6 bases lay in between. CDR3 size: 14 residues. Written as DNA, the CDR3 is TGTGCCAGCAGTTACTCGCTCAACACAGATACGCAGTATTTT. This translates into CASSYSLNTDTQYF.

The chain uses TRBV5-1 and TRBJ1-2; tentatively, D is TRBD1 (5 bases). Germline CDR1 SGHRS, CDR2 YFSETQ. With 4 bases removed from V and 1 base from J, the gap between germline ends came to 8 bases. The CDR3 totals 13 residues. The CDR3 region is CASSMDINYGYTF. In DNA form, the CDR3 reads TGCGCCAGCAGCATGGACATTAACTATGGCTACACCTTC.

The V and J genes are TRBV28 and TRBJ1-2, with 8 bases lining up with TRBD1. Germline V CDR1 and CDR2: MDHEN, SYDVKM. CDR3 length: 17 amino acids. J lost 5 bases, V lost 1 base, and 12 bases had no gene match. CDR3 coding DNA: TGTGCCAGCAGTTTATCACTCGGGGCAGGGGGCGCTTATGGCTACACCTTC. Translating gives CASSLSLGAGGAYGYTF.

The chain has TRBV7-2 and TRBJ2-5, with TRBD2 identical over 9 bases. Germline CDR1 SGHTA, CDR2 FQGNSA. The trim removed 6 bases at V and 3 bases at J, leaving 8 bases unmatched. This CDR3 comprises 15 residues. In DNA form, the CDR3 reads TGTGCCAGCAGTGTCTGGGCTAGCGGGAAAGAGACCCAGTACTTC. Translated, it gives CASSVWASGKETQYF.

The chain couples TRBV9 to TRBJ2-7; 10 bases align to TRBD2. The CDR3 has 16 residues. After removal of 0 bases from V and 2 bases from J, the junction contained 5 bases not matched to a gene. The germline CDR1 and CDR2 sequences are SGDLS and YYNGEE. The CDR3, as DNA: TGTGCCAGCAGCGTAGATTTGCTAGCGGGAGCCTACGAGCAGTACTTC. Translated, it gives CASSVDLLAGAYEQYF.

The chain joins TRBV6-6 to TRBJ2-3; D is uncertain. The CDR3 runs to 15 residues. Trimming took 2 bases from V and 0 from J, leaving 9 bases between them. Per the germline V gene, CDR1 is MNHNY and CDR2 is SVGAGI (reference sequence). DNA of the CDR3: TGTGCCAGCAGTTACAAGCGTGGAAGCACAGATACGCAGTATTTT. Translated, it gives CASSYKRGSTDTQYF.

The chain recombines TRBV7-9 with TRBJ2-7, with 10 bases aligning to TRBD1. CDR3 size: 16 residues. Trimming removed 4 bases from V and 5 bases from J; junction bases left unmatched: 11. The germline gives CDR1 SEHNR, CDR2 FQNEAQ (reference sequence). The CDR3 DNA reads as TGTGCCAGCAGCTCAAGCCGGGACAGGGGTTACCACGAGCAGTACTTC. Translation: CASSSSRDRGYHEQYF.

The CDR3 sequence: CASSLSTAAYEQYF. The CDR3 nucleotides are TGCGCCAGCAGCTTGAGTACAGCCGCCTACGAGCAGTACTTC. The rearrangement uses TRBV5-1 and TRBJ2-7; D uncertain. This CDR3 is 14 amino acids long. V shed 1 base and J shed 2 bases, with 10 bases lying between them. Germline assignment: CDR1 SGHRS and CDR2 YFSETQ.

The sample holds one count of this clone. The chain uses TRBV7-2 and TRBJ1-1, with D maybe TRBD1 (6 bases). The length of the CDR3 is 12 residues. Trimming stripped 1 base from V and 10 bases from J, with 10 bases between. Germline CDR1 SGHTA, CDR2 FQGNSA. Written as DNA, the CDR3 is TGTGCCAGCAGCTTAGACAGGGTCGGAGCTTTCTTT. The encoded protein is CASSLDRVGAFF.

The chain links TRBV2 to TRBJ2-4; D is possibly TRBD1 (5 bases). The length of the CDR3 is 13 residues. From germline, CDR1 is SNHLY and CDR2 FYNNEI. The V end was cut by 6 bases, the J end by 4 bases, with 10 bases between. CDR3 protein: CASRTDNKNIQYF. DNA of the CDR3: TGTGCCAGCAGGACAGATAATAAAAACATTCAGTACTTC.

This clone was observed a handful of times. The V call is TRBV30, the J call TRBJ1-4; no definite D call. V shed 2 bases and J shed 7 bases, with 5 bases lying between them. The CDR3 contains 11 residues. Germline V gene lookup returns CDR1 GTSNPN and CDR2 SVGIG (reference sequence). The CDR3 nucleotides read TGTGCCTGGAGTTTCGCTGAAAAACTGTTTTTT. As protein: CAWSFAEKLFF.